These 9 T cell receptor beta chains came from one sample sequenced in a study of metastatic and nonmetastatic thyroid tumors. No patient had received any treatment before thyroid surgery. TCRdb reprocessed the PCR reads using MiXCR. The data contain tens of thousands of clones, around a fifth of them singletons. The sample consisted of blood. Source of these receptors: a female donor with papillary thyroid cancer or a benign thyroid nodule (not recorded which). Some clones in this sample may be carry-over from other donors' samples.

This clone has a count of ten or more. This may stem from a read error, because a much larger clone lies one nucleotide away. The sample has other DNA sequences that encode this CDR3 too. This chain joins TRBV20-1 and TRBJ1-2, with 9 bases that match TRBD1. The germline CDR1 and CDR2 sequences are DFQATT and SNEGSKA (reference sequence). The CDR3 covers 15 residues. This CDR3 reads CSARDWTGEHYGYTF. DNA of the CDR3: TGCAGTGCTAGAGATTGGACAGGGGAACACTATGGCTATACCTTC.

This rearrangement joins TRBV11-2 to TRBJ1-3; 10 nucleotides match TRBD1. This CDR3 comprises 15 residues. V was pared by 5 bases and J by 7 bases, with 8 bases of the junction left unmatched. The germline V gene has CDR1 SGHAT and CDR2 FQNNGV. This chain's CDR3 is CASSPRQGAANTIYF. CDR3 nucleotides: TGTGCCAGCAGCCCCCGACAGGGGGCCGCTAACACCATATATTTT.

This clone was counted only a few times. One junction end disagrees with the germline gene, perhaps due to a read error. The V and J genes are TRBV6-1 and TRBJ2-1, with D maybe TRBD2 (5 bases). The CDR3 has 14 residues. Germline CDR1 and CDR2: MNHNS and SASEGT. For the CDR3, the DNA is TGTGCCAGCACCACGGTAGCGACTGGGAATGATCAGTTCTTC. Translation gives CASTTVATGNDQFF.

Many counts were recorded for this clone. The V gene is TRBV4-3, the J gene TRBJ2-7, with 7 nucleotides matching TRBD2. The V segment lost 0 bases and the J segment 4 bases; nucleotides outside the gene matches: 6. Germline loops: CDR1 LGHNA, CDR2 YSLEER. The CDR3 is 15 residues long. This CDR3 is CASSQDTGTTYEQYF. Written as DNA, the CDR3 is TGCGCCAGCAGCCAAGATACCGGGACTACTTACGAGCAGTACTTC.

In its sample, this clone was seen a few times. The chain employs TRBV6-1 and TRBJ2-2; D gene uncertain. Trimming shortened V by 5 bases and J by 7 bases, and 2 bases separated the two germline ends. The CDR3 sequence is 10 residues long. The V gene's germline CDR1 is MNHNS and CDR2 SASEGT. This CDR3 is CASSLGELFF. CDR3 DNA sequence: TGTGCCAGCAGTCTCGGGGAGCTGTTTTTT.

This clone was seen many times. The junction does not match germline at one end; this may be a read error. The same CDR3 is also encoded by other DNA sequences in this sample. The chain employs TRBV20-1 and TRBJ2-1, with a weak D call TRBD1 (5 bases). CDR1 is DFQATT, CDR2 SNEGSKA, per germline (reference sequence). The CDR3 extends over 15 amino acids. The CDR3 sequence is CSARDPRETYNEQFF. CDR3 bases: TGCAGTGCTAGAGATCCCAGGGAAACCTATAATGAGCAGTTCTTC.

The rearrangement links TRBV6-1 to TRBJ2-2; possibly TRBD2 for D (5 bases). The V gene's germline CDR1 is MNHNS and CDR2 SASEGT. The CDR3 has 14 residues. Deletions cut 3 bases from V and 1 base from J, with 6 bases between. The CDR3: CASSDRENTGELFF. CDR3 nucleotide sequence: TGTGCCAGCAGTGACCGGGAGAACACCGGGGAGCTGTTTTTT.

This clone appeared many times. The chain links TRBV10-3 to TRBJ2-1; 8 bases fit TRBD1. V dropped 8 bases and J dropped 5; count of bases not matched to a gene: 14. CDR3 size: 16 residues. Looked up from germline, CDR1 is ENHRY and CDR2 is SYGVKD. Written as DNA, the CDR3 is TGTGCCATCGCAGGGGGCGCCATCTATGGGGACAATGAGCAGTTCTTC. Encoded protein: CAIAGGAIYGDNEQFF.

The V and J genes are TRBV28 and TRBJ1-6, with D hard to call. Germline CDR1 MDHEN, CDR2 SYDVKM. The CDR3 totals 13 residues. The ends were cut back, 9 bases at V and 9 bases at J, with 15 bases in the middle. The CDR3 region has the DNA TGTGCCAGTACGGACGTTATTACTTCACCCCTCCACTTT. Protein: CASTDVITSPLHF.